Detailed here is one T cell receptor (delta chain). This entry belongs to a study of gamma-delta T cells after stem cell transplantation. TCRdb applied CATT to the RT-PCR reads for clone calling. The sample has about 1,400 delta-chain clones, about 13% seen once; the top ten hold 27%. The junction had 6 bases not matched to a gene; V was cut back by 4 bases and J by 0 bases. The CDR3 spans 16 residues. Per germline, CDR1 GEAIGNYY and CDR2 EKD. Input material: gamma-delta T cells. This TCR derives from a human donor. It is not recorded whose cells these are; they may come from a transplant donor. The rearrangement uses TRDV2 and TRDJ1; 11 bases line up with TRDD3. Here the CDR3 DNA reads TGTGCCTGTGAATCTTTACTGGGGGATAACACCGATAAACTCATCTTT. It is translated as CACESLLGDNTDKLIF.